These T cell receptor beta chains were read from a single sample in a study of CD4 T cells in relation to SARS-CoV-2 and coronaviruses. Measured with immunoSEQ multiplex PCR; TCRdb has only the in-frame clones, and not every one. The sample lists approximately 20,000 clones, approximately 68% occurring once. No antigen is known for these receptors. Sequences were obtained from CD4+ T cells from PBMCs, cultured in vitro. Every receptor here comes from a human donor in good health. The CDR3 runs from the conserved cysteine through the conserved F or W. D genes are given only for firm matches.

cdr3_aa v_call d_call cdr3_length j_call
CASSSGLALNEQFF TRBV5-4 TRBD2 14 TRBJ2-1
CASSEQFSNQPQHF TRBV4-2 . 14 TRBJ1-5
CARGTNRGWNEKLFF TRBV2 TRBD1 15 TRBJ1-4
CASSSASGGHFYEQYF TRBV7-9 TRBD1 16 TRBJ2-7
CASSPQRGGGETQYF TRBV7-2 TRBD2 15 TRBJ2-5
CASSISQTNTEAFF TRBV19 . 14 TRBJ1-1
CASSFRDRGGTGELFF TRBV5-4 TRBD1 16 TRBJ2-2
CASSFSSYEQFF TRBV12-3/TRBV12-4 . 12 TRBJ2-1
CASSPKGGAYEQYF TRBV6-5 . 14 TRBJ2-7
CASSRYPGRRPYEQYF TRBV19 . 16 TRBJ2-7
CASSRGQGGGTDTQYF TRBV7-6 . 16 TRBJ2-3
CASSRDRGNSYEQYF TRBV5-1 TRBD1 15 TRBJ2-7
CASRLNRDTEAFF TRBV5-4 . 13 TRBJ1-1
CASSSSPFLGNEKLFF TRBV27 . 16 TRBJ1-4
CASSQDFGRPSNQPQHF TRBV3-1/TRBV3-2 . 17 TRBJ1-5
CASSYWGQGAGELFF TRBV6-5 TRBD1 15 TRBJ2-2
CATAGATDTQYF TRBV24-1 . 12 TRBJ2-3
CASSLAGGARETQYF TRBV5-5 TRBD2 15 TRBJ2-5
CASSTRQSSPLHF TRBV7-6 . 13 TRBJ1-6
CASSQDGASGGLLAYEQYF TRBV3-1/TRBV3-2 TRBD2 19 TRBJ2-7
CASRAGREVWDGYTF TRBV2 . 15 TRBJ1-2
CASSFGREQYF TRBV12-3/TRBV12-4 . 11 TRBJ2-7
CASSLEMRGATDTQYF TRBV7-8 TRBD2 16 TRBJ2-3
CASSPASSGGLVTDTQYF TRBV23-1 TRBD2 18 TRBJ2-3
CATWGGLGETQYF TRBV6-6 . 13 TRBJ2-5
CASGFRRGSGDTQYF TRBV12-5 TRBD2 15 TRBJ2-3
CATSRDGGSSGRGDTGELFF TRBV15 . 20 TRBJ2-2
CASSRGTGGGASGANVLTF TRBV4-1 TRBD1 19 TRBJ2-6
CASSIQHNTDTQYF TRBV19 . 14 TRBJ2-3
CASSSLAGGPGDTQYF TRBV7-9 TRBD2 16 TRBJ2-3
CASSSQLLYNQPQHF TRBV28 . 15 TRBJ1-5
CASSFWTPNTGELFF TRBV5-1 . 15 TRBJ2-2
CASSLVGGGDEQFF TRBV5-1 . 14 TRBJ2-1
CASGRPGSYNEQFF TRBV2 . 14 TRBJ2-1
CAWSRQGSYEQYF TRBV30 TRBD1 13 TRBJ2-7
CASSQGQQETQYF TRBV6-6 TRBD1 13 TRBJ2-5
CASSWVGGAAEQYF TRBV7-2 . 14 TRBJ2-7